This TCR beta chain derives from a study of blood T cell repertoires in COVID-19. Study context: From T cells, B-cell-depleted T cells, or PBMCs came the material, which was cDNA or gDNA.

Trimming took 7 bases from V and 4 from J, leaving 12 bases between them. CDR1 and CDR2 from the germline V gene are SNHLY and FYNNEI. The CDR3 sequence is 13 residues long. Per the original data handling: Counts of nucleated cells, estimated from reference gene primer amplification, were obtained. Profiled with immunoSEQ multiplex PCR; TCRdb holds only in-frame clones, not every one. That table furnishes V, J and clone size, whereas the DNA furnished D and trimming. The table shows 150,000 to 160,000 clones, with less than 90% occurring only once. The material sequenced was peripheral blood. This chain joins TRBV2 and TRBJ2-3; TRBD1 might be the D (5 bases). The TCR was taken from a woman in her 70s with acute or convalescent COVID-19. This chain's CDR3 is CASKETESDTQYF. As DNA, the CDR3 is TGTGCCAGCAAGGAGACAGAATCAGATACGCAGTATTTT.